This TCR beta chain derives from a study of PD-1 blockade in classical Hodgkin lymphoma. The study, taken as a whole, reports: Complete responders possessed baseline diversity comparable to newly diagnosed patients. Diminished baseline TCR diversity has been reported in newly diagnosed patients relative to healthy donors.

About this clone: Its antigen is unknown.

No patient escaped relapse after autologous stem cell transplantation, and brentuximab vedotin exposure varied. Measured with immunoSEQ multiplex PCR; TCRdb has only the in-frame clones, and not every one. The sample includes 55,000 to 75,000 clones, under 95% of them seen just once. Germline V gene data show CDR1 as MNHEY and CDR2 as SMNVEV (reference sequence). The V and J ends lost 6 bases and 5 bases respectively, with 16 bases between them. CDR3 size: 15 residues. This sequence was found in a human donor with classical Hodgkin lymphoma. The J gene is TRBJ2-2, the V gene TRBV27, with a tentative D call TRBD1 (6 bases). Sequencing was performed on peripheral blood mononuclear cells (PBMCs), taken at baseline. The CDR3: CASRQTGFNTGELFF. The CDR3 bases are TGTGCCAGCAGACAAACAGGGTTTAATACCGGGGAGCTGTTTTTT.